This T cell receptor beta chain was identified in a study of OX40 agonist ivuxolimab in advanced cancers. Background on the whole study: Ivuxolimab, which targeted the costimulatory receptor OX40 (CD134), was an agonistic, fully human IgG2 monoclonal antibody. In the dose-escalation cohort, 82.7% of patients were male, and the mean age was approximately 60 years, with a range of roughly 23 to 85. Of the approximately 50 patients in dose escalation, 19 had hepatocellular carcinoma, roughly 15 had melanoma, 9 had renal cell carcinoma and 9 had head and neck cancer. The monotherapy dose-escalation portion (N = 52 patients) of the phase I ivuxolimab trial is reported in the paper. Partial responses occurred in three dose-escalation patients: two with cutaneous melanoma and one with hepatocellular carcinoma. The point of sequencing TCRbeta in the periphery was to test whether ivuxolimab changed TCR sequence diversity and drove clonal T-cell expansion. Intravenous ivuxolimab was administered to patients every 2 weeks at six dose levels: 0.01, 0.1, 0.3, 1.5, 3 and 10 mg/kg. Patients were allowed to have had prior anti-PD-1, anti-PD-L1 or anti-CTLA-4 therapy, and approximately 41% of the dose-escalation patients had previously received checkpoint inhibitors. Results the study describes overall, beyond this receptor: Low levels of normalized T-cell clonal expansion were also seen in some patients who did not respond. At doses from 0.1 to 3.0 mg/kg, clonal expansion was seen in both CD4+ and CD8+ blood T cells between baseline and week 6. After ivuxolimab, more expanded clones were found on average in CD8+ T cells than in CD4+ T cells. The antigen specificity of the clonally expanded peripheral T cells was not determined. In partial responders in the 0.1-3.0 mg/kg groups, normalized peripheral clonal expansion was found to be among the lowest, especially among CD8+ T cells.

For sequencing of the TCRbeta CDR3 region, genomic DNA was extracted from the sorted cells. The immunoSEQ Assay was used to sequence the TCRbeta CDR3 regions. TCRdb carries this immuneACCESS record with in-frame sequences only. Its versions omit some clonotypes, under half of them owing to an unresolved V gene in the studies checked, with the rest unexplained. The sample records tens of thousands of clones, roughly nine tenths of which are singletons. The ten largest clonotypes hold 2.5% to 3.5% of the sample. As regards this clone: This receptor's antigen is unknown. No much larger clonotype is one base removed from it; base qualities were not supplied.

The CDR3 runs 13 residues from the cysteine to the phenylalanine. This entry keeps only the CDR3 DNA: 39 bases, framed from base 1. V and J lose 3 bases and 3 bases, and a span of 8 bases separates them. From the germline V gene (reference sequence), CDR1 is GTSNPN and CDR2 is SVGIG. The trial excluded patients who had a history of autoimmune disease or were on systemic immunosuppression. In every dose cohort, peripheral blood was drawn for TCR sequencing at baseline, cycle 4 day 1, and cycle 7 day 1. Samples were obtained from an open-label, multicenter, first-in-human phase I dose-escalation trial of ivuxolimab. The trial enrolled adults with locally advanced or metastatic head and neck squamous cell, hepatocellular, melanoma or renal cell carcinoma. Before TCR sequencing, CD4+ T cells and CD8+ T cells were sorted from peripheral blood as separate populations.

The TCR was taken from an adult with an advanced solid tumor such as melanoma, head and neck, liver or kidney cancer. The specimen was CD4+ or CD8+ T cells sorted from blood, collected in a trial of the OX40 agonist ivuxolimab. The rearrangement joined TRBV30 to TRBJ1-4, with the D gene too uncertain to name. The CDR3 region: CAWRQWSNEKLFF. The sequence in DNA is TGTGCCTGGAGACAGTGGTCTAATGAAAAACTGTTTTTT.